This note documents a single T cell receptor beta chain sequence. Its specificity is unknown. This entry comes from a study of beta chain features in type 1 diabetes. Overall study results and limits: More deletions and fewer insertions at VDJ junctions were found in patients with type 1 diabetes. Cells with high TCR expression could be over-represented by cDNA sequencing.

V lost 2 bases to trimming and J lost 6 bases, with 11 bases between them. The CDR3 spans 14 residues. CDR1 SGHTA and CDR2 FQGNSA come from the germline V gene. The authors reverse transcribed all of the isolated RNA, so sequencing captured expressed TCRB transcripts. Read counts averaged around 4 million for samples of naive, central memory and regulatory T cells. Sequencing used immunoSEQ multiplex PCR; TCRdb keeps in-frame clones, though not all of them. The sample holds 390,000 or so clones, around 13% seen once. This chain links TRBV7-2 with TRBJ1-5, with D perhaps matching TRBD1 (6 bases). This clonotype originated in a man aged 25-45 years in good health. Source material: naive CD4+ T cells from blood. CDR3: CASSLQQGGQPQHF. The CDR3 DNA reads TGTGCCAGCAGCTTACAACAGGGCGGTCAGCCCCAGCATTTT.